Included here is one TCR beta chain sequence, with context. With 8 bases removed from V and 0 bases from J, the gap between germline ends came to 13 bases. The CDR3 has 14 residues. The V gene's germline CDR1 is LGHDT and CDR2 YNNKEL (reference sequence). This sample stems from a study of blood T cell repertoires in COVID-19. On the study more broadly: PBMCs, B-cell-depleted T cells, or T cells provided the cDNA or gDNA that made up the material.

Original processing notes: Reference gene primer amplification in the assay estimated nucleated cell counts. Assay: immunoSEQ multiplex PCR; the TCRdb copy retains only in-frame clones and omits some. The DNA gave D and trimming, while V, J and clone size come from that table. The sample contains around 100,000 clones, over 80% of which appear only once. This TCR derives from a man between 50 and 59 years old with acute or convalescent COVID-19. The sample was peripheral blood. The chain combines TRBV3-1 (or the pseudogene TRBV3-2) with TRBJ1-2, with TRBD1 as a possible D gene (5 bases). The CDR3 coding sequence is TGTGCCAGCCAAGACAGCCCTCCTAACTATGGCTACACCTTC. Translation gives CASQDSPPNYGYTF.